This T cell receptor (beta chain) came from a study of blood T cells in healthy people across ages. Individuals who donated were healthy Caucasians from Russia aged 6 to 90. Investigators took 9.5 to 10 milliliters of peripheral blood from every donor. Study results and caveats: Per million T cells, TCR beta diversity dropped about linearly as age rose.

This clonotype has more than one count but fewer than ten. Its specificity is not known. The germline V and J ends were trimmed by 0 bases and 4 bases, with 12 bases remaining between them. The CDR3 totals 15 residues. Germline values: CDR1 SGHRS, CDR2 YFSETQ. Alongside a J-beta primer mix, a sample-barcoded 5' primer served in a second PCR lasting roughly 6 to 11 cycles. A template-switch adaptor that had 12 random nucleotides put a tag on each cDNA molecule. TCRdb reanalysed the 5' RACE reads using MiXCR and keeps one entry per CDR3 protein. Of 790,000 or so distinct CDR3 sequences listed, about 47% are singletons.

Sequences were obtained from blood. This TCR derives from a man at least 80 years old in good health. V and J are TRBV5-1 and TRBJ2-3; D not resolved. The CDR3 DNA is TGCGCCAGCAGCTTGGACACGAGGCGAGCAGATACGCAGTATTTT. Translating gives CASSLDTRRADTQYF.